These T cell receptor beta chains were read from a single sample in a study of tumor-infiltrating lymphocytes in localized non-small cell lung cancer. Clones were read by immunoSEQ multiplex PCR, and TCRdb kept only the in-frame ones, dropping some. This table holds about 12,000 clones, 86% found once. The sequenced material came from lung tumor tissue. All receptors derive from a human donor with non-small cell lung cancer. Both conserved end residues are part of each CDR3. D genes are given only for firm matches. Only some rows state a clone size, as once, few, many or a class for expanded clones.

d_call,j_call,clone_size,v_call,cdr3_aa,cdr3_nt
TRBD2,TRBJ2-1,.,TRBV15,CATSRDRNSGSNEQFF,TGTGCCACCAGCAGAGATCGGAATAGCGGGAGCAATGAGCAGTTCTTC
.,TRBJ2-7,.,TRBV9,CASSPSAANSYEQYF,TGTGCCAGCAGCCCAAGTGCGGCTAACTCCTACGAGCAGTACTTC
.,TRBJ2-7,.,TRBV7-2,CASSLGGLSYEQYF,TGTGCCAGCAGCTTAGGCGGTCTCTCCTACGAGCAGTACTTC
TRBD2,TRBJ2-1,once,TRBV10-2,CASSETSGAYNEQFF,TGCGCCAGCAGTGAGACTAGCGGGGCCTACAATGAGCAGTTCTTC
.,TRBJ2-7,.,TRBV28,CASSPPDSPGEQYF,TGTGCCAGCAGCCCCCCGGACTCCCCAGGGGAGCAGTACTTC
.,TRBJ1-6,.,TRBV27,CASSLRPVDSPLHF,TGTGCCAGCAGTTTACGGCCGGTCGATTCACCCCTCCACTTT
TRBD1,TRBJ2-2,.,TRBV18,CASSSDRGNTGELFF,TGTGCCAGCTCATCTGACAGGGGGAACACCGGGGAGCTGTTTTTT
TRBD2,TRBJ2-3,.,TRBV9,CASSSRTSGRSNTDTQYF,TGTGCCAGCAGCTCCCGGACTAGCGGGAGGTCTAACACAGATACGCAGTATTTT
.,TRBJ2-1,.,TRBV6-1,CASSEGEGSYNEQFF,TGTGCCAGCAGTGAAGGGGAAGGCTCCTACAATGAGCAGTTCTTC
.,TRBJ1-2,.,TRBV28,CASSGMDYGYTF,TGTGCCAGCAGTGGGATGGACTATGGCTACACCTTC
.,TRBJ2-7,.,TRBV27,CASSLQGYEQYF,TGTGCCAGCAGCCTACAGGGCTACGAGCAGTACTTC
.,TRBJ2-1,.,TRBV21-1,CASSKRGGSSYNEQFF,TGTGCCAGCAGCAAACGGGGCGGGAGCTCCTACAATGAGCAGTTCTTC
.,TRBJ2-1,.,TRBV4-1,CASSQVSGDYNEQFF,TGCGCCAGCAGCCAAGTGTCCGGGGACTACAATGAGCAGTTCTTC
TRBD1,TRBJ1-2,.,TRBV14,CASSLGTGDYGYTF,TGTGCCAGCAGCCTAGGGACAGGAGACTATGGCTACACCTTC
TRBD2,TRBJ2-7,.,TRBV5-1,CASSLAGAPEHEQYF,TGCGCCAGCAGCCTAGCGGGAGCTCCCGAGCACGAGCAGTACTTC
.,TRBJ2-7,.,TRBV6-5,CASGRWGRRNEQYF,TGTGCCAGCGGGCGATGGGGACGTAGGAACGAGCAGTACTTC
.,TRBJ1-1,.,TRBV2,CASSQTGNTEAFF,TGTGCCAGCAGTCAGACGGGGAACACTGAAGCTTTCTTT
.,TRBJ2-7,.,TRBV10-2,CASSDYNEQYF,TGCGCCAGCAGTGATTACAACGAGCAGTACTTC
.,TRBJ2-7,.,TRBV29-1,CSVESGGGKEQYF,TGCAGCGTTGAGTCAGGGGGAGGTAAAGAGCAGTACTTC
.,TRBJ1-5,.,TRBV28,CASSPSPQVKRPQHF,TGTGCCAGCAGTCCCTCCCCACAGGTTAAACGGCCCCAGCATTTT
.,TRBJ1-2,.,TRBV28,CASSRQGYGYTF,TGTGCCAGCAGTCGGCAGGGCTATGGCTACACCTTC
TRBD1,TRBJ1-2,.,TRBV10-3,CAISESIGPGTGEYGYTF,TGTGCCATCAGTGAGTCGATCGGTCCCGGGACAGGAGAATATGGCTACACCTTC
TRBD1,TRBJ1-5,.,TRBV6-6,CASSDRGLGNQPQHF,TGTGCCAGCAGCGACAGGGGGCTCGGCAATCAGCCCCAGCATTTT
TRBD1,TRBJ2-3,.,TRBV9,CASSPEGQGLEDTQYF,TGTGCCAGCAGCCCAGAGGGACAGGGGTTAGAAGATACGCAGTATTTT
.,TRBJ2-1,.,TRBV4-1,CASSQDRSGAVYNEQFF,TGCGCCAGCAGCCAAGATCGATCAGGGGCGGTCTACAATGAGCAGTTCTTC